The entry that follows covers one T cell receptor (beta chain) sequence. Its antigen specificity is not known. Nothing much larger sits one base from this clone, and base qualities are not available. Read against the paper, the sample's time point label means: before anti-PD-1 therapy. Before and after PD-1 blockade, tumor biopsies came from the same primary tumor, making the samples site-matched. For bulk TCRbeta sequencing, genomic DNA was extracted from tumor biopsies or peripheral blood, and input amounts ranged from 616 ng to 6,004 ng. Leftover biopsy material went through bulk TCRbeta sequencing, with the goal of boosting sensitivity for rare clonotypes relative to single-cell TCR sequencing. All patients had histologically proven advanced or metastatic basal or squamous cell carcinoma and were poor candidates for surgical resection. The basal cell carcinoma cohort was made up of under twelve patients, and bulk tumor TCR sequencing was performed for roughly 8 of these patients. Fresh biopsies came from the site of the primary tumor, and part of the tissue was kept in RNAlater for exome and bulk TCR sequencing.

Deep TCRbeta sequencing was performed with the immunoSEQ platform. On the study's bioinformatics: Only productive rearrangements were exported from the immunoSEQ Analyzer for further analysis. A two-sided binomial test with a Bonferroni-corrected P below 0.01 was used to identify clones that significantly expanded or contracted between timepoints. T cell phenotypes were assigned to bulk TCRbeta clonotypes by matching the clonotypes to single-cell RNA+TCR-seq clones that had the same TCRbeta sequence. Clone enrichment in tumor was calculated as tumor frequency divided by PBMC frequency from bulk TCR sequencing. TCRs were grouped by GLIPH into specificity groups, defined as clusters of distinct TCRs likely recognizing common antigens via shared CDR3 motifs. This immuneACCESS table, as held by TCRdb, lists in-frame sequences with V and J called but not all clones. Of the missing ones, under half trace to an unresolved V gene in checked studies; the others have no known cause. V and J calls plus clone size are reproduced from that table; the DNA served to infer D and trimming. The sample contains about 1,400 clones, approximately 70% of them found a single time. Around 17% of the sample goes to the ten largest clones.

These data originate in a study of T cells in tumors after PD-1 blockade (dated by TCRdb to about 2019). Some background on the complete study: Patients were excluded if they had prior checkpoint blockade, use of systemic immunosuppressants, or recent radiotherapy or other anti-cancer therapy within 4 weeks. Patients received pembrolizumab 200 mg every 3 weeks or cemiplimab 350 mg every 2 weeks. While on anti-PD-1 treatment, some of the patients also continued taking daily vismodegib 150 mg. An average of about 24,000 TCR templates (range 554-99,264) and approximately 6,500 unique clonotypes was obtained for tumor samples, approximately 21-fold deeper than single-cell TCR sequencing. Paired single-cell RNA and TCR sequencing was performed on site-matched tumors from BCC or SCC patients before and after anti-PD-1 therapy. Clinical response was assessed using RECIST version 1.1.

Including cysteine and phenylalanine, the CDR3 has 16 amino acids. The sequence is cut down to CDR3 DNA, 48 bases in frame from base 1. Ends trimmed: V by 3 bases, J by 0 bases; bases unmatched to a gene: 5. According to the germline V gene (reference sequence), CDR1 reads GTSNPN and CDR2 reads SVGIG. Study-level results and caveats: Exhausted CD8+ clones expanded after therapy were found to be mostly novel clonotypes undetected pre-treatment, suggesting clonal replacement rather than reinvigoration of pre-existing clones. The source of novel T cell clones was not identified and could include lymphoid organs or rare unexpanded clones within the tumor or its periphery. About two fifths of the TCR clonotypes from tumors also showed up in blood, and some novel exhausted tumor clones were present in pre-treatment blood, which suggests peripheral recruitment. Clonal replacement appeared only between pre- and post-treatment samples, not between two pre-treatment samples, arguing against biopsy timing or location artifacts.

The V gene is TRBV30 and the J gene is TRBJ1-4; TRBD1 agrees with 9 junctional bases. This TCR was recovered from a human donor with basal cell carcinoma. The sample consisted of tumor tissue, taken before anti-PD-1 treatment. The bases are TGTGCCTGGAGACCCGGGACAGGGTCAACTAATGAAAAACTGTTTTTT. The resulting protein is CAWRPGTGSTNEKLFF. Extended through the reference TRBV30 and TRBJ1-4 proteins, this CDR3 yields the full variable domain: SQTIHQWPATLVQPVGSPLSLECTVEGTSNPNLYWYRQAAGRGLQLLFYSVGIGQISSEVPQNLSASRPQDRQFILSSKKLLLSDSGFYLCAWRPGTGSTNEKLFFGSGTQLSVL.